These T cell receptor beta chains were read from a single sample in a study of T cell responses to AZD1222 COVID-19 vaccine. Only in-frame clones appear in the TCRdb table, and some are missing; sequencing was by immunoSEQ multiplex PCR. The data show 120,000 to 150,000 clones, approximately 91% seen once. The sequences come from peripheral blood, collected 28 days after the second AZD1222 dose. These receptors all come from an adult who received the AZD1222 COVID-19 vaccine. The CDR3 runs from the conserved cysteine through the conserved F or W.

j_call v_call cdr3_length cdr3_aa
TRBJ2-3 TRBV7-3 12 CASSLGTDTQYF
TRBJ1-1 TRBV7-9 11 CASSSSLEAFF
TRBJ1-1 TRBV7-9 16 CASSQEGVVMGTEAFF
TRBJ2-5 TRBV7-3 16 CASSPGQGLPAETQYF
TRBJ2-1 TRBV5-4 16 CASSLFKQREIDEQFF
TRBJ1-4 TRBV5-5 14 CASSFRFLNEKLFF
TRBJ2-1 TRBV10-3 15 CAISEGSGSGDEQFF
TRBJ2-1 TRBV5-1 14 CASSLGSGDAEQFF
TRBJ1-5 TRBV6-5 13 CASSYSNHQPQHF
TRBJ2-3 TRBV11-2 15 CASRTGTQYTDTQYF
TRBJ2-6 TRBV7-9 17 CASSLRRLSGGANVLTF
TRBJ1-1 TRBV14 13 CASRGQTGTEAFF
TRBJ2-3 TRBV9 15 CASSVTGTAPDTQYF
TRBJ2-2 TRBV7-3 16 CASSSTGTLNTGELFF
TRBJ2-1 TRBV5-5 15 CASSFPVGGLNEQFF
TRBJ2-7 TRBV7-9 13 CASSRDSAYEQYF
TRBJ1-2 TRBV6-5 14 CASSYSGGHYGYTF
TRBJ1-2 TRBV3-1/TRBV3-2 15 CASSQGGRNGAGYTF
TRBJ1-3 TRBV6-5 13 CASKTGIGNTIYF
TRBJ2-1 TRBV30 15 CAWSNRDIPYNEQFF
TRBJ1-2 TRBV5-1 14 CASSSGQGSYGYTF
TRBJ1-5 TRBV6-1 12 CASSDGNQPQHF
TRBJ1-2 TRBV3-1/TRBV3-2 13 CASSQRRQSGYTF
TRBJ1-1 TRBV5-1 14 CASRRDRVSTEAFF
TRBJ1-5 TRBV5-1 14 CATIGDRGYQPQHF
TRBJ1-3 TRBV11-3 15 CASSLEGGHGNTIYF
TRBJ2-1 TRBV5-5 14 CASSSDISYNEQFF